This entry describes one TCR beta chain. This entry is derived from a study of blood T cell repertoires in COVID-19. Study overall: Material from acute and convalescent COVID-19 was sourced from the United States, Italy and Spain. In each case, the material was cDNA or gDNA derived from T cells, B-cell-depleted T cells, or PBMCs.

Authors' processing steps: The assay estimated nucleated cells by amplifying reference gene primers. The protocol was immunoSEQ multiplex PCR, while the TCRdb copy is restricted to in-frame clones and leaves out a portion. The DNA gave D and trimming, while V, J and clone size come from that table. The sample lists 150,000 to 200,000 clones; around 83% were seen once. V was pared by 6 bases and J by 8 bases, with 11 bases between. Germline-derived CDR1 and CDR2 are LNHDA and SQIVND (reference sequence). There are 13 residues in the CDR3. This chain joins TRBV19 and TRBJ1-6; D is unclear. The sequence came from a human donor in a cohort sampled during active COVID-19. The sample taken for sequencing was peripheral blood. Here the CDR3 reads CASSLGLDSPLHF. The CDR3 nucleotides read TGTGCCAGTAGCCTTGGACTGGATTCACCCCTCCACTTT.